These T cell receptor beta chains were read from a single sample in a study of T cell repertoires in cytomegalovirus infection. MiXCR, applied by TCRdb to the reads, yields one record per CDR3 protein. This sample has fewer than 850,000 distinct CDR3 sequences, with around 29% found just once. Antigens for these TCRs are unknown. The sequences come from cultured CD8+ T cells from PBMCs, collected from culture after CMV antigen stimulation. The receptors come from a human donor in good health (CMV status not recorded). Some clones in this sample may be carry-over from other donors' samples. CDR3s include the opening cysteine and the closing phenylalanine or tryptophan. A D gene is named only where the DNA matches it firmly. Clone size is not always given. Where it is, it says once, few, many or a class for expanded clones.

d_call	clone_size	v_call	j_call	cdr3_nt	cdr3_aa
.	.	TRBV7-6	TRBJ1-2	TGTGCCAGCAGCTTAGTGGGGGCGCAGGATTCCTATGGCTACACCTTC	CASSLVGAQDSYGYTF
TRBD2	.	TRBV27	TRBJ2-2	TGTGCCAGCAGTTTACCGGGGGGGAACACCGGGGAGCTGTTTTTT	CASSLPGGNTGELFF
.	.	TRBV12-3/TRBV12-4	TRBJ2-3	TGTGCCAGCCTTCGCACAGATACGCAGTATTTT	CASLRTDTQYF
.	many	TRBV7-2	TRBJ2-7	TGTGCCAGCAGCTTAGCCCGAGGAAGGGGGTTTTACGAGCAGTACTTC	CASSLARGRGFYEQYF
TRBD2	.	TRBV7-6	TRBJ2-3	TGTGCCAGCAGGAGACTAGCGGGGGGGCTTGGCACAGATACGCAGTATTTT	CASRRLAGGLGTDTQYF
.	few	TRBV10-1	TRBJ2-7	TGCGCCAGCAGTGACCCTCTTCGCTACGAGCAGTACTTC	CASSDPLRYEQYF
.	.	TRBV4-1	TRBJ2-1	TGCGCCAGCAGCCAAGCACCCAATGTGCAGTTCTTC	CASSQAPNVQFF
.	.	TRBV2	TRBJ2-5	TGTGCCAGCATCATTCGGAGCCAGGGTTGGGAGACCCAGTACTTC	CASIIRSQGWETQYF
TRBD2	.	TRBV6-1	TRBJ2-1	TGTGCCAGCAGTGTCTACTATAGCGGGGGGGCCTACAATGAGCAGTTCTTC	CASSVYYSGGAYNEQFF
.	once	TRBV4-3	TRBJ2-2	TGCGCCAGCAGCCAAGAGGTTTACTCCACCGGGGAGCTGTTTTTT	CASSQEVYSTGELFF
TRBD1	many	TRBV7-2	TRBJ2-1	TGTGCCAGCAGCCCTCAAGACAGGGGGCACGATGAGCAGTTCTTC	CASSPQDRGHDEQFF
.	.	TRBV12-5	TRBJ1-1	TGTGCTAGTGGTTATGGGAACACTGAAGCTTTCTTT	CASGYGNTEAFF
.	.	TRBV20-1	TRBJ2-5	TGCAGTGCTTCACCAGAGGGGCAGACAAGGGAGACCCAGTACTTC	CSASPEGQTRETQYF
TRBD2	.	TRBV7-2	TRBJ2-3	TGTGCCAGCAGCATAGACTCCGGGACTAGCGGGGGGGATACGCAGTATTTT	CASSIDSGTSGGDTQYF
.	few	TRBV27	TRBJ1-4	TGTGCCAGCAGTAACATACCTGCAACTAATGAAAAACTGTTTTTT	CASSNIPATNEKLFF
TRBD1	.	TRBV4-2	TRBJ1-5	TGTGCCAGCGCAGATCACCGGGACAGGGGCAATCAGCCCCAGCATTTT	CASADHRDRGNQPQHF
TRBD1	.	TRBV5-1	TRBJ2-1	TGCGCCAGCAGCGAAGGACAGGCTTTATACAATGAGCAGTTCTTC	CASSEGQALYNEQFF
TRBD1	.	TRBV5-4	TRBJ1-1	TGTGCCAGCAGCTGGGAAACAGGGGGAGGGACTGAAGCTTTCTTT	CASSWETGGGTEAFF
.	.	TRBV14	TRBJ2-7	TGTGCCAGCAGCCAAGTTTATGGCGAGCAGTACTTC	CASSQVYGEQYF
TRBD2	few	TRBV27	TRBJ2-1	TGTGCCAGCAGTGAACGACTAGCGGGGGGGCCGAGCGAGCAGTTCTTC	CASSERLAGGPSEQFF
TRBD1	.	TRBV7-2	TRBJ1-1	TGTGCCAGCAGCTTACCCCCGGGACAGGGGGACACTGTAGCTTTCTTT	CASSLPPGQGDTVAFF
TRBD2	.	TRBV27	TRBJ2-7	TGTGCCTCCCAAGGGAGGGTAGGGTACGAGCAGTACTTC	CASQGRVGYEQYF
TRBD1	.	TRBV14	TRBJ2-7	TGTGCCAGCAGCCAGGACCTGGGACAGGGAGGTCCCGGCTCCTACGAGCAGTACTTC	CASSQDLGQGGPGSYEQYF
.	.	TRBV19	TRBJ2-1	TGTGCCACCTCTGGGAGCAATGAGCAGTTCTTC	CATSGSNEQFF
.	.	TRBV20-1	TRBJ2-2	TGCAGTGCTAGGGGTCGGACGGGGAACACCGGGGAGCTGTTTTTT	CSARGRTGNTGELFF
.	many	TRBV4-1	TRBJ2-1	TGCGCCAGCAGCCAAGATGCAAGCGGCGCCTACAATGAGCAGTTCTTC	CASSQDASGAYNEQFF
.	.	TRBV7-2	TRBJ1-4	TGTGCCAGCAGCCCCTCGTCAGAGTATAATGAAAAACTGTTTTTT	CASSPSSEYNEKLFF
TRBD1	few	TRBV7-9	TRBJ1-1	TGTGCCAGCAGCGCAAGTCGGGACAGGGTCACTGAAGCTTTCTTT	CASSASRDRVTEAFF
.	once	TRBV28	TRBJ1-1	TGTGCCAGCAGTTTGTCTGTTCACCATAACACTGAAGCTTTCTTT	CASSLSVHHNTEAFF
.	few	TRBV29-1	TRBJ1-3	TGCAGCGTTGACCCGGGGACGGATGCTGGAAACACCATATATTTT	CSVDPGTDAGNTIYF
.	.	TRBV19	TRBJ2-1	TGTGCCAGTAGTGAAGGAGCCTACAATGAGCAGTTCTTC	CASSEGAYNEQFF
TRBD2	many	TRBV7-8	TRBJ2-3	TGTGCCAGCAGCTTAGGGGGCGGCGGGGGGGCCACCACAGATACGCAGTATTTT	CASSLGGGGGATTDTQYF
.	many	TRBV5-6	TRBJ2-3	TGTGCCAGCAGCATAGCAGGGGCCAAGGCGCAGTATTTT	CASSIAGAKAQYF
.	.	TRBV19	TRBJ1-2	TGTGCCAGTAGCGGAACCTTCAACTATGGCTACACCTTC	CASSGTFNYGYTF
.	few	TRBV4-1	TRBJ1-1	TGCGCCAGCAGCCAAGAGAAAGACGATGAAGCTTTCTTT	CASSQEKDDEAFF
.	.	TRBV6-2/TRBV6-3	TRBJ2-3	TGTGCCAGTGACTCGAGAGATACGCAGTATTTT	CASDSRDTQYF
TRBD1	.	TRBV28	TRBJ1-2	TGTGCCAGCAGTTTATGGGGGACAGGGGAAAACTATGGCTACACCTTC	CASSLWGTGENYGYTF
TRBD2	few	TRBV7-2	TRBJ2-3	TGTGCCAGCAGCTTAGGACTAGCGATGGATACGCAGTATTTT	CASSLGLAMDTQYF
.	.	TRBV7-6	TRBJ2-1	TGTGCCAGCAGCTTTACGACTAACTACAATGAGCAGTTCTTC	CASSFTTNYNEQFF
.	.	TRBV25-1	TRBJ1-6	TGTGCCAGCAGTGGTAGCGAGTTTAGGGGATCACCCCTCCACTTT	CASSGSEFRGSPLHF
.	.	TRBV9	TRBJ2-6	TGTGCCAGCAGCGTAGAACAGGGGGGGGGATCTGGGGCCAACGTCCTGACTTTC	CASSVEQGGGSGANVLTF
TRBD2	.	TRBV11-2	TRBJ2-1	TGTGCCACCCGGGGGGGAGCGGGGGGGCGGGATGAGCAGTTCTTC	CATRGGAGGRDEQFF
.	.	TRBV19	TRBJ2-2	TGTGCCAGTAGTAGCGGGGACTCGAACACCGGGGAGCTGTTTTTT	CASSSGDSNTGELFF
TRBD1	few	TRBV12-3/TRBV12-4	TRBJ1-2	TGTGCCAGCAGTTTAGCCATGGACAGGCGGGATGGCTACACCTTC	CASSLAMDRRDGYTF
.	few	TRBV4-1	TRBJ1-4	TGCGCCAGCAGCCACCAAGGGGGAACAAATGAAAAACTGTTTTTT	CASSHQGGTNEKLFF
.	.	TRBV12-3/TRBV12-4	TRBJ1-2	TGTGCCAGCAGTCCCGGGGGAGGGAATGGCTACACCTTC	CASSPGGGNGYTF
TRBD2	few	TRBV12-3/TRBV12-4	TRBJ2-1	TGTGCCAGCAGGACTAGCGGTACCTACAATGAGCAGTTCTTC	CASRTSGTYNEQFF
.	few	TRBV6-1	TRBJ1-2	TGTGCCAGCAGTGAATTCGCGGGGTTAAACTATGGCTACACCTTC	CASSEFAGLNYGYTF